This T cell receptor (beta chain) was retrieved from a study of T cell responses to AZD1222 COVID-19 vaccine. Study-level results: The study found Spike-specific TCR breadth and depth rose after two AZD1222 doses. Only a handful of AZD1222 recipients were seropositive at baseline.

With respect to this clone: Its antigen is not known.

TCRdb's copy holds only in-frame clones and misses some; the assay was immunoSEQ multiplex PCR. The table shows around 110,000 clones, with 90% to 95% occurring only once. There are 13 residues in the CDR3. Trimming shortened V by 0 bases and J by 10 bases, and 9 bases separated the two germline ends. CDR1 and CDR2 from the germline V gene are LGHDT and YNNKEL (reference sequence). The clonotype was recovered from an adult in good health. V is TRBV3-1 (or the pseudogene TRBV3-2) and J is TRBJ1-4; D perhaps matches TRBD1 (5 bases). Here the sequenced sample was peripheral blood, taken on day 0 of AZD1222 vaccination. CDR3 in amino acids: CASSQDVRGKLFF. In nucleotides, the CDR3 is TGTGCCAGCAGCCAAGATGTTAGGGGAAAACTGTTTTTT.